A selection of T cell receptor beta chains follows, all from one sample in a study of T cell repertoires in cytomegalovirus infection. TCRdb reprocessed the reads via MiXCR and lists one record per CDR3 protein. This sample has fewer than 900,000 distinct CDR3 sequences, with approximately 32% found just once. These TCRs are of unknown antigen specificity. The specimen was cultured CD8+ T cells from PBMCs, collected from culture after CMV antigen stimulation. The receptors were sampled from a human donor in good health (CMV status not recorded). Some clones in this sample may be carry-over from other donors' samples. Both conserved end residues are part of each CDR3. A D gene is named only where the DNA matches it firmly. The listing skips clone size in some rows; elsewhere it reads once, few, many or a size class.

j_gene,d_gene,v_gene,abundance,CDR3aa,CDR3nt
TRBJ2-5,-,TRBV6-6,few,CASSFRIDRQLKETQYF,TGTGCCAGCAGTTTTCGGATAGACAGACAACTCAAAGAGACCCAGTACTTC
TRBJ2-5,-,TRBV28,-,CASSFLEEETQYF,TGTGCCAGCAGTTTTCTGGAGGAGGAGACCCAGTACTTC
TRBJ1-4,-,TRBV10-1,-,CASSEGEEPEKLFF,TGCGCCAGCAGTGAAGGAGAAGAACCTGAAAAACTGTTTTTT
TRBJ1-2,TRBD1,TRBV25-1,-,CASTPGSGTGKGYTF,TGTGCCAGCACCCCGGGCTCTGGGACAGGCAAAGGCTACACCTTC
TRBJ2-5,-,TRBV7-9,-,CASSSLMDTEETQYF,TGTGCCAGCAGCTCCCTCATGGACACAGAAGAGACCCAGTACTTC
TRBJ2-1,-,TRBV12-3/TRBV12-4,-,CASSTRSHEQFF,TGTGCCAGCAGTACGAGGTCACATGAGCAGTTCTTC
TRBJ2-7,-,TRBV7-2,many,CASSLDRGTTYEQYF,TGTGCCAGCAGCTTAGATCGCGGGACGACCTACGAGCAGTACTTC
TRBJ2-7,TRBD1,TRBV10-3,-,CAISDKDRRAYEQYF,TGTGCCATCAGTGATAAGGACAGGAGAGCCTACGAGCAGTACTTC
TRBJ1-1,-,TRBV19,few,CASRGFEAFF,TGTGCCTCCCGAGGGTTTGAAGCTTTCTTT
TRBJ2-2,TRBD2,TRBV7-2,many,CASSKGLAGGPVGELFF,TGTGCCAGCAGCAAGGGACTAGCGGGGGGGCCGGTCGGGGAGCTGTTTTTT
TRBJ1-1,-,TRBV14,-,CASSPWATNTEAFF,TGTGCCAGCAGCCCCTGGGCGACGAACACTGAAGCTTTCTTT
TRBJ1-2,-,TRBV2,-,CASSELTSGYGYTF,TGTGCCAGCAGTGAATTAACGTCAGGCTATGGCTACACCTTC
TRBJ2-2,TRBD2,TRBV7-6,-,CASRLPGLVNTGELFF,TGTGCCAGCAGACTACCGGGACTAGTGAACACCGGGGAGCTGTTTTTT
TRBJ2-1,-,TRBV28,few,CASNWSGRPTDYGREQFF,TGTGCCAGCAATTGGTCCGGCAGACCGACCGACTACGGACGGGAGCAGTTCTTC
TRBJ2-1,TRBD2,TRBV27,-,CASSSSIAGGPIEQFF,TGTGCCAGCAGTTCTTCAATAGCGGGGGGGCCAATTGAGCAGTTCTTC
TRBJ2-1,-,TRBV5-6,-,CASSLFYSYNEQFF,TGTGCCAGCAGCTTGTTTTACTCCTACAATGAGCAGTTCTTC
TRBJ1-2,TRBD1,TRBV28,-,CASSLDRTGGQGNYGYTF,TGTGCCAGCAGTTTAGACCGGACAGGGGGCCAAGGAAACTATGGCTACACCTTC
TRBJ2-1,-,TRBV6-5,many,CASSYSGTSSYNEQFF,TGTGCCAGCAGTTACTCGGGCACGAGCTCCTACAATGAGCAGTTCTTC
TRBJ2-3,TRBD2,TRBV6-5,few,CASRRGTSGRTDTQYF,TGTGCCAGCAGAAGAGGGACTAGCGGCCGCACAGATACGCAGTATTTT
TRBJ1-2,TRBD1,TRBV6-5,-,CASTGTGKGGYTF,TGTGCCAGCACTGGGACAGGGAAGGGAGGCTACACCTTC
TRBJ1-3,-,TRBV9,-,CASSPEVFSGNTIYF,TGTGCCAGCAGCCCAGAAGTCTTCTCTGGAAACACCATATATTTT
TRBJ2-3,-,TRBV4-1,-,CASSQGLGTDTQYF,TGTGCCAGCAGTCAGGGCTTGGGCACAGATACGCAGTATTTT
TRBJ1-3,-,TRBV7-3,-,CASTFSGTLNTIYF,TGTGCCAGCACCTTTTCAGGGACCCTGAACACCATATATTTT
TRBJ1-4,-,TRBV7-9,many,CASSPAGWGRTNEKLFF,TGTGCCAGCAGCCCCGCGGGGTGGGGACGAACTAATGAAAAACTGTTTTTT
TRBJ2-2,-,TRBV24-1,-,CATSHRGHGNPGELFF,TGTGCCACCAGTCATCGAGGGCATGGAAACCCCGGGGAGCTGTTTTTT
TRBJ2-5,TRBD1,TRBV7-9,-,CASSFLRDRGQETQYF,TGTGCCAGCAGCTTCCTCCGGGACAGGGGGCAAGAGACCCAGTACTTC
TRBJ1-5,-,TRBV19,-,CASSMIGYRISNQPQHF,TGTGCCAGTAGTATGATCGGATATCGAATCAGCAATCAGCCCCAGCATTTT
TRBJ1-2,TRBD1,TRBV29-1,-,CSVEQGRYGYTF,TGCAGCGTAGAACAGGGGCGGTATGGCTACACCTTC
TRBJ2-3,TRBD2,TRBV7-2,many,CASSSSSLAGVTDTQYF,TGTGCCAGCAGCTCTTCTTCACTAGCGGGGGTCACAGATACGCAGTATTTT
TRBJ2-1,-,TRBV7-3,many,CASSLGAAYNEQFF,TGTGCCAGCAGCTTAGGGGCAGCCTACAATGAGCAGTTCTTC
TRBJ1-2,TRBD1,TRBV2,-,CAGSTRTGRNGYTF,TGTGCCGGATCAACACGGACAGGGCGTAATGGCTACACCTTC
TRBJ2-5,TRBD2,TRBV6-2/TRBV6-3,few,CASSYSTSGGNQETQYF,TGTGCCAGCAGTTACTCCACTAGCGGGGGTAACCAAGAGACCCAGTACTTC
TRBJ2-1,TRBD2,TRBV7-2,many,CASSYLAESSYNEQFF,TGTGCCAGCAGCTATCTAGCGGAGAGCTCCTACAATGAGCAGTTCTTC
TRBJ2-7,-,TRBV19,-,CASMTDSYEQYF,TGTGCCAGTATGACCGACAGCTACGAGCAGTACTTC
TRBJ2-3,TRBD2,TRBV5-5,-,CASSLAARAGGSTDTQYF,TGTGCCAGCAGCTTGGCGGCGAGAGCGGGGGGAAGCACAGATACGCAGTATTTT